The clone carrying this TCR beta chain was detected a few times. This entry belongs to a study of CD8 T cells in ankylosing spondylitis. TCRdb reanalysed the 5' RACE reads using MiXCR and keeps one entry per CDR3 protein. Of more than 150,000 distinct CDR3 sequences listed, 9.5% to 15% were seen once; the top ten hold more than 15%. Specimen: blood, either unsorted or a sorted T cell fraction (not recorded which). This receptor was identified in a male donor with ankylosing spondylitis or in good health (not recorded which).

The CDR3 DNA follows: TGTGCCACCAGCAGACATAATATGGGGGAGCAGTACTTC. Translation gives CATSRHNMGEQYF. This rearrangement joins TRBV15 to TRBJ2-7, with D hard to call. This CDR3 comprises 13 residues. V dropped 2 bases and J dropped 7 bases, with 12 bases sitting between them. Germline assignment: CDR1 LNHNV and CDR2 YYDKDF (reference sequence).